This TCR beta chain derives from a study of immune heterogeneity within non-small cell lung tumors. Study at large: Tumors were classified as 4 squamous cell carcinomas, 10 non-squamous carcinomas and 1 not otherwise specified.

Multiplex PCR (32 V and 13 J primers) was used to amplify the TCR beta CDR3. MiXCR, applied by TCRdb to the multiplex PCR reads, yields one record per CDR3 protein. Among 4,000 to 5,000 distinct CDR3 sequences listed, roughly a third were seen once. Bulk tumor gDNA, roughly 660 ng per sample, served as the TCR template. Surgical sampling yielded several biopsies per primary tumor (spaced far apart). Enrolled individuals presented with untreated, newly diagnosed non-small cell lung cancer and received curative surgery. About this clonotype itself: This could be a read error, since a much larger clone is one nucleotide away.

This CDR3 spans 12 amino acids. CDR1 is LNHDA and CDR2 is SQIVND in the germline V gene (reference sequence). Input material: lung tumor tissue. This clonotype was sampled from a woman in her 50s with non-small cell lung cancer. The V call is TRBV19, the J call TRBJ1-5; D may be TRBD1 (5 bases). The chain's CDR3 is CAGSVQGQPQHF. The CDR3 bases are TGTGCCGGTAGTGTTCAGGGTCAGCCCCAGCATTTT.